The next 21 T cell receptor beta chains were all read from a single sample in a study of T cell responses to AZD1222 COVID-19 vaccine. Some clones are missing from TCRdb's copy, which holds only in-frame ones; the method was immunoSEQ multiplex PCR. The data contain about 89,000 clones, 90% to 95% of them singletons. Sequencing was performed on peripheral blood, taken on day 0 of MenACWY control vaccination. Receptors originate from an adult in good health.

The rearrangement links TRBV7-2 to TRBJ1-4; unclear D gene. This CDR3 has 14 amino acids. Germline assignment: CDR1 SGHTA and CDR2 FQGNSA. Trimming removed 1 base from V and 7 bases from J, with 10 bases in between. The CDR3 sequence is CASSLDYGGEKLFF. The CDR3 DNA is TGTGCCAGCAGCTTAGACTACGGAGGTGAAAAACTGTTTTTT.

The genes are TRBV5-1 and TRBJ2-5, with D uncertain. Germline V gene sequence: CDR1 SGHRS, CDR2 YFSETQ. The CDR3 totals 13 residues. V was cut by 0 bases and J by 4 bases, with 7 bases left in between. This CDR3 reads CASSLAGLETQYF. The CDR3 nucleotides read TGCGCCAGCAGCTTGGCGGGCCTAGAGACCCAGTACTTC. The full variable domain, with the rest looked up from reference TRBV5-1 and TRBJ2-5, is KAGVTQTPRYLIKTRGQQVTLSCSPISGHRSVSWYQQTPGQGLQFLFEYFSETQRNKGNFPGRFSGRQFSNSRSEMNVSTLELGDSALYLCASSLAGLETQYFGPGTRLLVL.

Concerning this clone itself: The junction does not match germline at one end; this may be a read error. V and J are TRBV10-3 and TRBJ1-1; possibly TRBD1 for D (5 bases). CDR3 size: 15 residues. Germline CDR1 ENHRY, CDR2 SYGVKD. The chain's CDR3 is CAISKSGGMDTEAFF. As DNA, the CDR3 is TGTGCCATCAGTAAGTCGGGGGGGATGGACACTGAAGCTTTCTTT.

This chain joins TRBV5-6 and TRBJ1-1; TRBD1 agrees at 7 bases. Per germline, CDR1 SGHDT and CDR2 YYEEEE. Trimming took 1 base from V and 10 from J; bases not matched to a gene: 7. This CDR3 spans 13 amino acids. The CDR3 DNA follows: TGTGCCAGCAGCTTGACCTCAGGGGGGAGAGCTTTCTTT. The encoded protein is CASSLTSGGRAFF. The complete variable domain, with remaining parts taken from reference TRBV5-6 and TRBJ1-1, reads DAGVTQSPTHLIKTRGQQVTLRCSPKSGHDTVSWYQQALGQGPQFIFQYYEEEERQRGNFPDRFSGHQFPNYSSELNVNALLLGDSALYLCASSLTSGGRAFFGQGTRLTVV.

V gene TRBV9 combines with J gene TRBJ2-2, with TRBD2 identical over 7 bases. Germline CDR1 reads SGDLS; CDR2 reads YYNGEE. V was pared by 4 bases and J by 2 bases, with 8 bases of the junction left unmatched. This CDR3 has 16 amino acids. Here the CDR3 reads CASSLLREGNTGELFF. The CDR3 coding sequence is TGTGCCAGCAGCCTCCTGAGGGAGGGTAACACCGGGGAGCTGTTTTTT.

V is TRBV3-1 (or the pseudogene TRBV3-2) and J is TRBJ1-2, with D possibly being TRBD1 (6 bases). This CDR3 contains 14 residues. V lost 5 bases and J lost 7, with 17 bases in between. Germline V gives CDR1 LGHDT, CDR2 YNNKEL (reference sequence). For the CDR3, the DNA is TGTGCCAGCAGCAAGTCGACAGGCCTGGCTGGCTACACCTTC. It specifies CASSKSTGLAGYTF.

The genes are TRBV6-5 and TRBJ2-1; D remains unclear. The CDR3 runs to 11 residues. The germline V gene has CDR1 MNHEY and CDR2 SVGAGI. V dropped 6 bases and J dropped 9 bases, with 9 bases sitting between them. The CDR3 region is CASSLKIEQFF. The CDR3, as DNA: TGTGCCAGCAGCCTAAAAATTGAGCAGTTCTTC.

V and J are TRBV6-5 and TRBJ1-4; unclear D gene. Looked up from germline, CDR1 is MNHEY and CDR2 is SVGAGI. V was pared by 1 base and J by 7 bases, with 7 bases between. The length of the CDR3 is 13 residues. Written as DNA, the CDR3 is TGTGCCAGCAGTTACTGGATTGGTGAAAAACTGTTTTTT. This encodes CASSYWIGEKLFF.

This CDR3 is CASSLVRTAYQETQYF. Written as DNA, the CDR3 is TGTGCCAGCAGCTTAGTTAGGACAGCTTATCAAGAGACCCAGTACTTC. The J gene is TRBJ2-5, the V gene TRBV7-2, with a tentative D call TRBD1 (6 bases). V dropped 1 base and J dropped 2 bases, with 14 bases sitting between them. The germline V gene encodes CDR1 SGHTA and CDR2 FQGNSA. The CDR3 is made up of 16 amino acids.

The chain couples TRBV28 to TRBJ2-5; D might be TRBD2 (5 bases). The CDR3 totals 15 residues. Between the trimmed V and J ends, which lost 3 bases and 0 bases, there was a span of 11 bases. Germline assignment: CDR1 MDHEN and CDR2 SYDVKM. The CDR3 protein is CASSFGSGYQETQYF. The CDR3 DNA is TGTGCCAGCAGTTTTGGGTCGGGGTACCAAGAGACCCAGTACTTC.

The rearrangement joins TRBV6-1 to TRBJ1-6; TRBD1 matches at 7 bases. V lost 3 bases, J lost 4 bases, and 3 bases stayed unmatched. This CDR3 comprises 15 residues. The germline gives CDR1 MNHNS, CDR2 SASEGT. As DNA, the CDR3 is TGTGCCAGCAGTGAGGAACAGGGGTATAATTCACCCCTCCACTTT. Encoded protein: CASSEEQGYNSPLHF.

This chain uses TRBV3-1 (or the pseudogene TRBV3-2) with TRBJ1-2; 10 bases fit TRBD1. CDR1 LGHDT and CDR2 YNNKEL come from the germline V gene (reference sequence). V was pared by 1 base and J by 5 bases, with 7 bases of the junction left unmatched. The CDR3 covers 16 residues. CDR3 loop: CASSQGRQGAGYGYTF. Here the CDR3 DNA reads TGTGCCAGCAGCCAAGGAAGACAGGGGGCAGGGTATGGCTACACCTTC.

The chain carries TRBV10-3 and TRBJ2-7, with TRBD1 as a possible D gene (7 bases). The CDR3 has 13 residues. Trimming cost V 5 bases and J 3 bases, with 11 bases left between them. The germline CDR1 and CDR2 sequences are ENHRY and SYGVKD. The CDR3 loop reads CAISFQGGYEQYF. The CDR3 bases are TGTGCCATCAGTTTTCAGGGGGGCTACGAGCAGTACTTC.

The rearrangement links TRBV11-2 to TRBJ1-2; D ambiguous. Deletions cut 5 bases from V and 2 bases from J, with 12 bases between. CDR3 length: 14 amino acids. Germline lookup yields CDR1 SGHAT and CDR2 FQNNGV. The CDR3 nucleotides are TGTGCCAGCAGCCATGGTCGGGAAAACTATGGCTACACCTTC. It yields the protein CASSHGRENYGYTF.

The chain carries TRBV19 and TRBJ2-2, with D possibly being TRBD1 or TRBD2 (6 bases each). V lost 0 bases and J lost 6, with 11 bases in between. This CDR3 is 15 amino acids long. Germline loops: CDR1 LNHDA, CDR2 SQIVND (reference sequence). The CDR3 here is CASSIDVGGAGELFF. In DNA form, the CDR3 reads TGTGCCAGTAGTATAGATGTCGGGGGCGCCGGGGAGCTGTTTTTT. The full variable domain, completed using reference TRBV19 and TRBJ2-2, is DGGITQSPKYLFRKEGQNVTLSCEQNLNHDAMYWYRQDPGQGLRLIYYSQIVNDFQKGDIAEGYSVSREKKESFPLTVTSAQKNPTAFYLCASSIDVGGAGELFFGEGSRLTVL.

The chain combines TRBV3-1 (or the pseudogene TRBV3-2) with TRBJ1-1, with D possibly matching TRBD1 (6 bases). This CDR3 is built from 15 residues. The ends were cut back, 1 base at V and 3 bases at J, with 12 bases in the middle. Germline V CDR1 and CDR2: LGHDT, YNNKEL (reference sequence). The DNA for the CDR3 is TGTGCCAGCAGCCAAGGAGTTCGGGGGCACACTGAAGCTTTCTTT. Its protein product is CASSQGVRGHTEAFF.

V and J are TRBV10-3 and TRBJ1-3, with a tentative D call TRBD1 (6 bases). Germline V CDR1 and CDR2: ENHRY, SYGVKD. This CDR3 comprises 14 residues. V was pared by 6 bases and J by 8 bases, with 17 bases between. CDR3 protein: CAIRDSPLRDTIYF. The CDR3 coding sequence is TGTGCCATCAGGGACAGTCCCCTAAGGGACACCATATATTTT.

The gene calls are TRBV3-1 (or the pseudogene TRBV3-2) and TRBJ2-7, with a weak D call TRBD1 (5 bases). Trimming pared 4 bases from V and 0 bases from J, leaving 10 bases between. CDR1 and CDR2 (germline): LGHDT, YNNKEL (reference sequence). The CDR3 has 14 residues. The CDR3 DNA follows: TGTGCCAGCAGCCGGCAGGGTAGCTCCTACGAGCAGTACTTC. It translates to CASSRQGSSYEQYF.

The chain joins TRBV14 to TRBJ2-4; 14 nucleotides line up with TRBD2. CDR1 and CDR2 from the germline V gene are SGHDN and FVKESK. The CDR3 has 15 amino acids. V lost 4 bases, J lost 11 bases, and 7 bases stayed unmatched. CDR3 coding DNA: TGTGCCAGCAGCCCGGGACTAGCGGGAGAAGCGCTTCAGTACTTC. Translation gives CASSPGLAGEALQYF.

The chain has TRBV6-5 and TRBJ2-4, with D perhaps TRBD1 (5 bases). This CDR3 comprises 16 residues. V shed 4 bases and J shed 0 bases, with 13 bases lying between them. Germline-derived CDR1 and CDR2 are MNHEY and SVGAGI. The CDR3 bases are TGTGCCAGCAGTTTAACAGGAGTACTAGCCAAAAACATTCAGTACTTC. Its protein product is CASSLTGVLAKNIQYF.

This sequence joins TRBV19 and TRBJ2-3; D unclear. With 5 bases removed from V and 2 bases from J, the gap between germline ends came to 11 bases. The CDR3 sequence is 14 residues long. The germline CDR1 and CDR2 sequences are LNHDA and SQIVND (reference sequence). For the CDR3, the DNA is TGTGCCAGTAGTCCCAGTCCAGTCACAGATACGCAGTATTTT. This gives the protein CASSPSPVTDTQYF. Variable domain in full (rest from reference TRBV19 and TRBJ2-3): DGGITQSPKYLFRKEGQNVTLSCEQNLNHDAMYWYRQDPGQGLRLIYYSQIVNDFQKGDIAEGYSVSREKKESFPLTVTSAQKNPTAFYLCASSPSPVTDTQYFGPGTRLTVL.